This T cell receptor beta chain was captured by sequencing in a study of beta chain features in type 1 diabetes. Germline CDR1 reads SGHTA; CDR2 reads FQGNSA. Trimming took 2 bases from V and 8 from J, leaving 9 bases between them. This CDR3 is 13 amino acids long. This clone was counted a few times. Its antigen is not known. Reverse transcribing all isolated RNA meant expressed TCRB transcripts were sequenced. Clones were sequenced by immunoSEQ multiplex PCR, and TCRdb holds only the in-frame ones, with some missing. The sample consists of over 150,000 clones, 7.8% of them appearing once. Points from the study as a whole: TCRB CDR3s were moderately but significantly shorter in Type 1 diabetes patients in all four CD4+ subsets.

Sequencing was carried out using central memory CD4+ T cells from blood. The chain couples TRBV7-2 to TRBJ2-2, with a tentative D call TRBD2 (5 bases). This clonotype was sampled from a woman in her thirties or forties with type 1 diabetes. CDR3 DNA: TGTGCCAGCAGCTTAAACGGGAAGGGGGAGCTGTTTTTT. Translated: CASSLNGKGELFF.